Shown below are 22 T cell receptor beta chains from a single sample sequenced in a study of blood T cell repertoires in COVID-19. The table came from immunoSEQ multiplex PCR; TCRdb's copy has only in-frame clones and leaves some out. Among around 140,000 clones listed, roughly 91% were seen once. The sample consisted of peripheral blood. The receptor set was obtained from a man aged 45-65 years with active or convalescent COVID-19.

V gene TRBV5-1 combines with J gene TRBJ2-2; possible D gene TRBD1, 6 bases. Germline-derived CDR1 and CDR2 are SGHRS and YFSETQ. Trimming removed 1 base at V and 1 base at J, with 8 bases between. The CDR3 has 15 amino acids. Written as DNA, the CDR3 is TGCGCCAGCAGCTTGTTCAGGGGGAACACCGGGGAGCTGTTTTTT. Residues: CASSLFRGNTGELFF.

The rearrangement links TRBV11-2 to TRBJ2-2; D unresolved. V lost 2 bases to trimming and J lost 2 bases, with 12 bases between them. The CDR3 has 16 amino acids. The germline V gene encodes CDR1 SGHAT and CDR2 FQNNGV. CDR3 loop: CASSLWAARNTGELFF. CDR3 bases: TGTGCCAGCAGCTTATGGGCAGCACGAAACACCGGGGAGCTGTTTTTT.

The chain recombines TRBV29-1 with TRBJ1-2; no clear D. The CDR3 runs to 12 residues. The germline V gene encodes CDR1 SQVTM and CDR2 ANQGSEA. V was pared by 6 bases and J by 2 bases, with 10 bases between. The CDR3 bases are TGCAGCGTGACTGACGGGAACTATGGCTACACCTTC. Its translation: CSVTDGNYGYTF.

This clone was seen just once. The J gene is TRBJ1-1, the V gene TRBV5-1; no clear D. In germline, CDR1 is SGHRS, CDR2 YFSETQ. Trimming took 1 base from V and 8 from J, leaving 9 bases between them. The CDR3 length is 12 residues. CDR3 amino acids: CASSLLSGEAFF. DNA of the CDR3: TGCGCCAGCAGCTTGTTGTCGGGGGAAGCTTTCTTT. Based on the CDR3 plus reference TRBV5-1 and TRBJ1-1, the full variable domain is KAGVTQTPRYLIKTRGQQVTLSCSPISGHRSVSWYQQTPGQGLQFLFEYFSETQRNKGNFPGRFSGRQFSNSRSEMNVSTLELGDSALYLCASSLLSGEAFFGQGTRLTVV.

The chain uses TRBV9 and TRBJ2-1; D possibly corresponds to TRBD1 (6 bases). V lost 0 bases and J lost 7, with 20 bases in between. Germline CDR1 is SGDLS and CDR2 is YYNGEE. CDR3 size: 17 residues. This CDR3 is CASSVGPYGERGNEQFF. CDR3 DNA: TGTGCCAGCAGCGTAGGCCCGTACGGGGAGAGGGGGAATGAGCAGTTCTTC.

The chain combines TRBV24-1 with TRBJ2-5; 9 bases are a match to TRBD1. Unmatched junction bases numbered 5, after V lost 3 bases and J lost 1 base. The CDR3 totals 16 residues. The V gene's germline CDR1 is KGHDR and CDR2 SFDVKD. The CDR3 loop is CATSDATGGIQETQYF. CDR3 in DNA: TGTGCCACCAGTGATGCGACAGGGGGGATCCAAGAGACCCAGTACTTC.

This clone is a singleton in its sample. V is TRBV27 and J is TRBJ2-7; 9 nucleotides match TRBD1. The J segment lost 2 bases and the V segment lost 6 bases, leaving 5 bases of the junction unmatched. This CDR3 is 14 amino acids long. Per germline, CDR1 MNHEY and CDR2 SMNVEV (reference sequence). CDR3 nucleotide sequence: TGTGCCAGCAGCCGTGGACAGGGGACCTACGAGCAGTACTTC. It yields the protein CASSRGQGTYEQYF.

This chain connects TRBV19 to TRBJ2-7; the match to TRBD2 covers 8 bases. The CDR3 runs 17 residues. The V gene end was trimmed by 4 bases and the J gene end by 0 bases; junction bases not matched to a gene: 11. Germline V CDR1 and CDR2: LNHDA, SQIVND (reference sequence). CDR3 DNA sequence: TGTGCCAGTAGTACACACGGGGGGGCCCAGAGCTCCTACGAGCAGTACTTC. It translates to CASSTHGGAQSSYEQYF.

V is TRBV6-5 and J is TRBJ1-2; TRBD1 might be the D (6 bases). V was pared by 4 bases and J by 2 bases, with 8 bases between. Looked up from germline, CDR1 is MNHEY and CDR2 is SVGAGI. The CDR3 has 13 residues. The DNA for the CDR3 is TGTGCCAGCAGTTCTGACAGGAACTATGGCTACACCTTC. Translating gives CASSSDRNYGYTF.

This clone came up once. The CDR3 nucleotides are TGTGCCAGCAGTCGGGGGGGGAGCACAGATACGCAGTATTTT. This translates into CASSRGGSTDTQYF. This chain connects TRBV6-2 or TRBV6-3 to TRBJ2-3, with 8 bases identical to TRBD2. Germline CDR1 reads MNHEY; CDR2 reads SVGEGT. The CDR3 sequence is 14 residues long. Trimming removed 5 bases from V and 0 bases from J; junction bases left unmatched: 1.

This chain joins TRBV19 and TRBJ1-6; the D gene is possibly TRBD1 (5 bases). The ends were cut back, 10 bases at V and 6 bases at J, with 25 bases in the middle. From germline, CDR1 is LNHDA and CDR2 SQIVND (reference sequence). The CDR3 contains 17 residues. The CDR3 nucleotides read TGTGCCACCCTCCCCCGGGGGGGAGGCTATGGTAATTCACCCCTCCACTTT. Protein product: CATLPRGGGYGNSPLHF.

The chain has TRBV4-2 and TRBJ2-4, with 8 bases that match TRBD1. Germline V gives CDR1 LGHNA, CDR2 YNFKEQ. CDR3 length equals 13 residues. Trimming at V came to 3 bases and at J to 8 bases, leaving 3 bases not matched to a gene. This chain's CDR3 is CASSQTGEHIQYF. The CDR3 DNA reads as TGTGCCAGCAGCCAGACAGGGGAGCACATTCAGTACTTC.

The chain is built from TRBV7-2 and TRBJ2-3; possibly TRBD1 for D (5 bases). The CDR3 is 15 residues long. Trimming took 1 base from V and 0 from J, leaving 8 bases between them. CDR1 and CDR2 (germline): SGHTA, FQGNSA. CDR3: CASSLVRGSTDTQYF. CDR3 in DNA: TGTGCCAGCAGCTTAGTAAGGGGAAGCACAGATACGCAGTATTTT. Filled out from reference TRBV7-2 and TRBJ2-3, the complete variable domain reads GAGVSQSPSNKVTEKGKDVELRCDPISGHTALYWYRQSLGQGLEFLIYFQGNSAPDKSGLPSDRFSAERTGGSVSTLTIQRTQQEDSAVYLCASSLVRGSTDTQYFGPGTRLTVL.

The rearrangement links TRBV3-1 (or the pseudogene TRBV3-2) to TRBJ1-4, with D uncertain. Trimming took off 1 base at V and 7 bases at J, with 4 bases between the two ends. Germline V gene sequence: CDR1 LGHDT, CDR2 YNNKEL (reference sequence). The CDR3 totals 12 residues. The CDR3: CASSQGVEKLFF. The CDR3 nucleotides are TGTGCCAGCAGCCAAGGAGTTGAAAAACTGTTTTTT.

The chain is built from TRBV30 and TRBJ2-3, with 7 positions matching TRBD1. Germline CDR1 is GTSNPN and CDR2 is SVGIG (reference sequence). The ends lost 3 bases at V and 6 bases at J; junction bases unmatched: 3. There are 12 residues in the CDR3. CDR3 residues: CAWSIQGDTQYF. CDR3 DNA sequence: TGTGCCTGGAGCATACAGGGGGATACGCAGTATTTT.

The rearrangement joins TRBV6-2 or TRBV6-3 to TRBJ2-5, with 9 bases matching TRBD2. The germline V gene has CDR1 MNHEY and CDR2 SVGEGT. The CDR3 is 15 residues long. J lost 3 bases, V lost 3 bases, and 5 bases had no gene match. The CDR3 loop reads CASSYPTSGKETQYF. The CDR3 DNA is TGTGCCAGCAGTTATCCGACTAGCGGTAAAGAGACCCAGTACTTC.

This chain uses TRBV9 with TRBJ2-3, with 7 bases lining up with TRBD2. Germline CDR1 reads SGDLS; CDR2 reads YYNGEE. There are 15 residues in the CDR3. J lost 5 bases, V lost 0 bases, and 6 bases had no gene match. The CDR3 bases are TGTGCCAGCAGCGTAGGAGCGGGGAGGGAAGATACGCAGTATTTT. Translating gives CASSVGAGREDTQYF.

The chain couples TRBV11-2 to TRBJ2-1; 7 positions agree with TRBD2. The germline CDR1 and CDR2 sequences are SGHAT and FQNNGV. This CDR3 comprises 14 residues. The J segment lost 5 bases and the V segment lost 1 base, leaving 2 bases of the junction unmatched. As DNA, the CDR3 is TGTGCCAGCAGCTTAGCGGGGGGTCACAATGAGCAGTTCTTC. It yields the protein CASSLAGGHNEQFF.

This sequence joins TRBV21-1 and TRBJ2-3; the D call of TRBD2 is as the table states it, not checked on the DNA. TRBV21-1 has pseudogene status. The CDR3 length is 17 residues. This CDR3 is CASSKAGTSGGTDTQYF. As DNA, the CDR3 is TGTGCCAGCAGCAAAGCGGGGACTAGCGGGGGCACAGATACGCAGTATTTT.

This clone was found a few times. This chain's CDR3 is CASSYRKRETQYF. The DNA for the CDR3 is TGTGCCAGCAGTTACCGGAAGAGGGAGACCCAGTACTTC. The chain uses TRBV6-5 and TRBJ2-5; no reliable D call. The V end was cut by 2 bases, the J end by 5 bases, with 9 bases between. In germline, CDR1 is MNHEY, CDR2 SVGAGI. The CDR3 has 13 residues.

The gene calls are TRBV2 and TRBJ1-4, with TRBD1 matching 9 bases. The trim removed 3 bases at V and 5 bases at J, leaving 7 bases unmatched. Per germline, CDR1 SNHLY and CDR2 FYNNEI. This CDR3 spans 16 amino acids. CDR3 in amino acids: CASSDSPGTGNEKLFF. The CDR3 nucleotides are TGTGCCAGCAGTGATTCCCCCGGGACAGGGAATGAAAAACTGTTTTTT.

The chain is built from TRBV24-1 and TRBJ2-3; 16 positions match TRBD2. The CDR3 has 19 residues. V dropped 4 bases and J dropped 11; count of bases not matched to a gene: 17. The germline V gene encodes CDR1 KGHDR and CDR2 SFDVKD. The CDR3: CATSEVGLAGGSAYRGQYF. The CDR3 DNA reads as TGTGCCACCAGTGAGGTGGGACTAGCGGGGGGGTCCGCATACCGTGGGCAGTATTTT.